In its sample, the clone carrying this T cell receptor (beta chain) was seen many times. This sample is drawn from a study of T cell repertoires in cytomegalovirus infection. V dropped 5 bases and J dropped 5 bases, with 11 bases sitting between them. The CDR3 runs 13 residues. CDR1 and CDR2 from the germline V gene are SGHTA and FQGNSA. Each CDR3 protein is one row after TCRdb ran MiXCR on the reads. The table lists hundreds of thousands of distinct CDR3 sequences, 15% to 20% of them singletons. Sequencing was done on a sample of PBMCs. This chain links TRBV7-2 with TRBJ2-3; no firm D call. The receptor's source is a human donor in good health (CMV status not recorded). Some clones in this sample may be carry-over from other donors' samples. The chain's CDR3 is CASSPGRLDTQYF. CDR3 nucleotide sequence: TGTGCCAGCAGCCCAGGAAGGTTAGATACGCAGTATTTT.